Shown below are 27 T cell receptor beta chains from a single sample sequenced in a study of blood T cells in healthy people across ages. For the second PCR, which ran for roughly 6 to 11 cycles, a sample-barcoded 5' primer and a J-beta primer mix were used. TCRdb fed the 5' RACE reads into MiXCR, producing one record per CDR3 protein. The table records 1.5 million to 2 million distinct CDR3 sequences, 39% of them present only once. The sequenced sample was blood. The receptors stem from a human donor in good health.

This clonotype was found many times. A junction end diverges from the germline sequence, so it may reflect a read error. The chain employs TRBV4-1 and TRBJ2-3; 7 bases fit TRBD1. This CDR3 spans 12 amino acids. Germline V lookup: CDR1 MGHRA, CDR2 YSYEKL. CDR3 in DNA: TGTGCCAGCAGCCAGGGGGTAGATACGCAGTATTTT. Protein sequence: CASSQGVDTQYF.

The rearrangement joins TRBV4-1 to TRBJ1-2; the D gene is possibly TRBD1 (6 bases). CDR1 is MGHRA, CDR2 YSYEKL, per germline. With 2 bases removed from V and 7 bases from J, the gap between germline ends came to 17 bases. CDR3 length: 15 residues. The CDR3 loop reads CASSQQPTGNVGYTF. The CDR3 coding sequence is TGCGCCAGCAGCCAACAACCCACAGGGAACGTTGGCTACACCTTC.

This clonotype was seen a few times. Here the CDR3 reads CASSQESGNYGYTF. The DNA for the CDR3 is TGTGCCAGCAGCCAAGAGTCGGGCAACTATGGCTACACCTTC. The gene calls are TRBV4-2 and TRBJ1-2; D call uncertain. The V gene lost 0 bases and the J gene lost 2 bases, with 7 bases spanning the gap. CDR3 length: 14 amino acids. The germline V gene encodes CDR1 LGHNA and CDR2 YNFKEQ.

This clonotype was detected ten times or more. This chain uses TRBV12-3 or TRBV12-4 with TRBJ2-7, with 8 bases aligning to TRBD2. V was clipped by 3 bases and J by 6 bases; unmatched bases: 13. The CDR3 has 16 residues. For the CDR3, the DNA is TGTGCCAGCAGTTTTAGTGCGGGGGGAGGCTTCTCCGAGCAGTACTTC. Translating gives CASSFSAGGGFSEQYF.

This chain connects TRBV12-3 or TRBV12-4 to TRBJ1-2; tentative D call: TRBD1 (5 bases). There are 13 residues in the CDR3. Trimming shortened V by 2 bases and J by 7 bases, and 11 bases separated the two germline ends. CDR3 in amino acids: CASSLKGSGGYTF. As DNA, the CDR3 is TGTGCCAGCAGTTTAAAGGGGAGTGGTGGCTACACCTTC.

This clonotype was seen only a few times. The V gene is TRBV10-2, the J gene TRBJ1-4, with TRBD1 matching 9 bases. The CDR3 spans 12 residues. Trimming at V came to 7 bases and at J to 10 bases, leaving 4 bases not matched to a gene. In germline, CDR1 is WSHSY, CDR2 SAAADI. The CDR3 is CASTPGQGKLFF. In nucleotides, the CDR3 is TGCGCCAGCACTCCGGGACAGGGAAAACTGTTTTTT.

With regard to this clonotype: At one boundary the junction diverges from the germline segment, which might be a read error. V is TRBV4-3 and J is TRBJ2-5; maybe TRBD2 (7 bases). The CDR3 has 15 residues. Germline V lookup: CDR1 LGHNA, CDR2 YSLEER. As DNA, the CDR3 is TGCGCCAGCTGCCAAGGGGGGGGACTACAGGAGACCCAGTACTTC. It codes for CASCQGGGLQETQYF.

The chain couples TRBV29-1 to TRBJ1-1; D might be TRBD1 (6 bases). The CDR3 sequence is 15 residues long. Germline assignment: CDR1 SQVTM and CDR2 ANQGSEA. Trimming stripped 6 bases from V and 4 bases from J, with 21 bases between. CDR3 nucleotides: TGCAGCGTGGGGACCGGGGGGCCAATGGGCACTGAAGCTTTCTTT. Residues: CSVGTGGPMGTEAFF.

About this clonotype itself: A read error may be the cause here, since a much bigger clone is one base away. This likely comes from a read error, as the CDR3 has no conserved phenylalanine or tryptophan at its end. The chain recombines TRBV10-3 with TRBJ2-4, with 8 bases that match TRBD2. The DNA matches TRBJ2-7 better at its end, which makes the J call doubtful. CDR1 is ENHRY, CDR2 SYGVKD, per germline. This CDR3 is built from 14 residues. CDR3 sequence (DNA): TGTGCCATCAGTTATGGACTAGCTTTTTACGAGCAGTACTTA. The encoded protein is CAISYGLAFYEQYL.

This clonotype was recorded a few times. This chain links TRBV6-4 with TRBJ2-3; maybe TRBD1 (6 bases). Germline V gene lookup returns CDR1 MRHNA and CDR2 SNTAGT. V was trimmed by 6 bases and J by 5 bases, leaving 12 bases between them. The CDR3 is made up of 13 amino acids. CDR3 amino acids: CASREVGGDTQYF. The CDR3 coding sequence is TGTGCCAGCAGGGAAGTAGGGGGAGATACGCAGTATTTT.

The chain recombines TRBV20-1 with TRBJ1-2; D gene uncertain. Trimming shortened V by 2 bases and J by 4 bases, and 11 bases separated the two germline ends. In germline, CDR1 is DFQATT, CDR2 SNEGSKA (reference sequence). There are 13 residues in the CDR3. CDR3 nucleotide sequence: TGCAGTGCTAGACTGGATTTATTCTATGGCTACACCTTC. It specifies CSARLDLFYGYTF.

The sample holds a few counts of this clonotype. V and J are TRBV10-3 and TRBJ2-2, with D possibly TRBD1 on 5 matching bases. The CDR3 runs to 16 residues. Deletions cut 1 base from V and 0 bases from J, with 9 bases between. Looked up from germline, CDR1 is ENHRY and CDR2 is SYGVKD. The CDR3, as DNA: TGTGCCATCAGTGAGTTGATAGGGGCGAACACCGGGGAGCTGTTTTTT. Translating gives CAISELIGANTGELFF.

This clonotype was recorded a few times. CDR3: CASSQVMATEQYF. The CDR3 DNA is TGCGCCAGCAGCCAGGTAATGGCAACCGAGCAGTACTTC. The V call is TRBV4-1, the J call TRBJ2-4; the D is unclear. The J call may be in error: the DNA end matches TRBJ2-7 better. Germline CDR1 MGHRA, CDR2 YSYEKL. CDR3 length equals 13 residues.

The CDR3 DNA reads TGTGCCAGCAGCTTAGAACGCACCGGGGAGCTGTTTTTT. As protein: CASSLERTGELFF. This rearrangement joins TRBV7-2 to TRBJ2-2; D call uncertain. The V end lost 1 base, the J end lost 4 bases, and 4 bases lay between the germline ends. Germline V gives CDR1 SGHTA, CDR2 FQGNSA. This CDR3 comprises 13 residues.

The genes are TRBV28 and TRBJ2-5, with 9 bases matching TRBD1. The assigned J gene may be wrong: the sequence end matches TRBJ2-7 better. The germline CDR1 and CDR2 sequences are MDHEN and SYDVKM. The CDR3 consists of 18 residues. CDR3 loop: CASSSRFRQGDTTYEQYF. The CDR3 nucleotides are TGTGCCAGCAGTTCTAGATTTCGACAGGGGGATACGACCTACGAGCAGTACTTC.

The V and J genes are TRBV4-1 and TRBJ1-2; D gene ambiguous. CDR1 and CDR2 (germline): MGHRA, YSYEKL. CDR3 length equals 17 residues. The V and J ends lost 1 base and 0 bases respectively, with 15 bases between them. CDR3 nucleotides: TGCGCCAGCAGCCAAGTGGATCTGGGGTGGACTAACTATGGCTACACCTTC. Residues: CASSQVDLGWTNYGYTF.

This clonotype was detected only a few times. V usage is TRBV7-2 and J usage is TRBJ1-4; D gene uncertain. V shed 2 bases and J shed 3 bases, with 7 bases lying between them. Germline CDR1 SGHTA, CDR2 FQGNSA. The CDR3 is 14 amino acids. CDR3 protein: CASSLRRANEKLFF. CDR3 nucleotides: TGTGCCAGCAGCTTAAGACGGGCTAATGAAAAACTGTTTTTT.

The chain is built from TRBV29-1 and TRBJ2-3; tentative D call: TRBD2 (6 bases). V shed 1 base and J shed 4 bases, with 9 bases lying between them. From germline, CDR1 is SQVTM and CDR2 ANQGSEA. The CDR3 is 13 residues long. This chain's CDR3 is CSVEGRDSDTQYF. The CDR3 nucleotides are TGCAGCGTTGAAGGGAGGGATTCAGATACGCAGTATTTT.

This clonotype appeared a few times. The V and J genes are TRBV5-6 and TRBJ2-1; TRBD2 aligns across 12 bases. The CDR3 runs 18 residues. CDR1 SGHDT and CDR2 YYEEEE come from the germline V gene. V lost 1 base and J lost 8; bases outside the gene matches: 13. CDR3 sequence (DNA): TGTGCCAGCAGCTTGATGGCTAGCGGGGGGGAATGGTATGATGAGCAGTTCTTC. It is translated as CASSLMASGGEWYDEQFF. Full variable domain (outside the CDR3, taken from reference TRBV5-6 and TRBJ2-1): DAGVTQSPTHLIKTRGQQVTLRCSPKSGHDTVSWYQQALGQGPQFIFQYYEEEERQRGNFPDRFSGHQFPNYSSELNVNALLLGDSALYLCASSLMASGGEWYDEQFFGPGTRLTVL.

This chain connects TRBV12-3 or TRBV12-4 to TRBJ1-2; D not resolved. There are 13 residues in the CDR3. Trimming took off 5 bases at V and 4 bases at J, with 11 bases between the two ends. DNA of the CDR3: TGTGCCAGCAGTCCCCAGTCCATCTATGGCTACACCTTC. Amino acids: CASSPQSIYGYTF.

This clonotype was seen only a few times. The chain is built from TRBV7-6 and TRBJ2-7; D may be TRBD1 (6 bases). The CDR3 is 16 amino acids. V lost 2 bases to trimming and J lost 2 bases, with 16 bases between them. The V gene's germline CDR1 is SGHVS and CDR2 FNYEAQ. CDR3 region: CASSLYLGHYTYEQYF. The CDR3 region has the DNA TGTGCCAGCAGCTTATACCTGGGACACTATACCTACGAGCAGTACTTC.

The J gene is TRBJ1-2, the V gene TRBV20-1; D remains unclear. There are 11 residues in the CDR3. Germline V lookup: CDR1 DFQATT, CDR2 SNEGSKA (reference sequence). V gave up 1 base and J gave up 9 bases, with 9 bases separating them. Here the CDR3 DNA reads TGCAGTGCTAGAGTTGGTGACCGCTACACCTTC. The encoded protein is CSARVGDRYTF.

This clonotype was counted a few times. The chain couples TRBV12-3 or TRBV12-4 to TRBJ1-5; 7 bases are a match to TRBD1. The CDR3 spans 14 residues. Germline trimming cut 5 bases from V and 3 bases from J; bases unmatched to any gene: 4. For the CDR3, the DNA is TGTGCCAGCAGTCCGGGACAGATCAATCAGCCCCAGCATTTT. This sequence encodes CASSPGQINQPQHF.

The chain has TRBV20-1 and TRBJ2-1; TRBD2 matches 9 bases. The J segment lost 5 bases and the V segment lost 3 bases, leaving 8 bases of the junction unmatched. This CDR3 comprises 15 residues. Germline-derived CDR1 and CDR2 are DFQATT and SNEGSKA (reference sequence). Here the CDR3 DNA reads TGCAGTGCTAGCAGAGGCGTAGCGGGGGACAATGAGCAGTTCTTC. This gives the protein CSASRGVAGDNEQFF.

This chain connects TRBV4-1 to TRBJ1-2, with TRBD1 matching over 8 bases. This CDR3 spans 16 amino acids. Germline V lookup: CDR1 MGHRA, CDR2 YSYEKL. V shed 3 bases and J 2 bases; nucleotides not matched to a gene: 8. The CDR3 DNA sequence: TGCGCCAGCAGCCAGGCCGGGACAGGCCCGAACTATGGCTACACCTTC. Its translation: CASSQAGTGPNYGYTF.

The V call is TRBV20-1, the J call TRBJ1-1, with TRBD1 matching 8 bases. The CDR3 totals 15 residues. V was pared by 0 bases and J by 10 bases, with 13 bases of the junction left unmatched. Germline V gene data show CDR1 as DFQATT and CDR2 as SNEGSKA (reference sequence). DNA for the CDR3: TGCAGTGCTAGAGATCGGCCAGGGGGCCTCCGAGGAGCTTTCTTT. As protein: CSARDRPGGLRGAFF.

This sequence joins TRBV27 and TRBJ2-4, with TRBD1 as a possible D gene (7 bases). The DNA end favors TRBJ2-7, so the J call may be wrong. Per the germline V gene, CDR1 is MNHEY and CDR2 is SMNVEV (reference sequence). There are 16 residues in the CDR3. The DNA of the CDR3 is TGTGCCAGCAGTTTAGTTTCGGGGGACAGCCTCTACGAGCAGTACTTC. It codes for CASSLVSGDSLYEQYF.